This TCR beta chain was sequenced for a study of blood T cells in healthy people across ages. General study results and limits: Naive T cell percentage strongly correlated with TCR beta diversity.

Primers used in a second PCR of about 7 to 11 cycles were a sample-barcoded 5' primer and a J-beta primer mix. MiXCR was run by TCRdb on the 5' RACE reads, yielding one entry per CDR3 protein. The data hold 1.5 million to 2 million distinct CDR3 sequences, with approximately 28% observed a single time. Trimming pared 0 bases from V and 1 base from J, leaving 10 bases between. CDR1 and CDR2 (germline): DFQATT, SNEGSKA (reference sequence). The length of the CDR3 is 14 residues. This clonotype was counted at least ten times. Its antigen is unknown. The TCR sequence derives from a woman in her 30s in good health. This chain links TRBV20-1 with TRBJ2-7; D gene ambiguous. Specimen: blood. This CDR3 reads CSARDPVRSYEQYF. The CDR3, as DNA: TGCAGTGCTAGAGACCCCGTTCGATCCTACGAGCAGTACTTC.